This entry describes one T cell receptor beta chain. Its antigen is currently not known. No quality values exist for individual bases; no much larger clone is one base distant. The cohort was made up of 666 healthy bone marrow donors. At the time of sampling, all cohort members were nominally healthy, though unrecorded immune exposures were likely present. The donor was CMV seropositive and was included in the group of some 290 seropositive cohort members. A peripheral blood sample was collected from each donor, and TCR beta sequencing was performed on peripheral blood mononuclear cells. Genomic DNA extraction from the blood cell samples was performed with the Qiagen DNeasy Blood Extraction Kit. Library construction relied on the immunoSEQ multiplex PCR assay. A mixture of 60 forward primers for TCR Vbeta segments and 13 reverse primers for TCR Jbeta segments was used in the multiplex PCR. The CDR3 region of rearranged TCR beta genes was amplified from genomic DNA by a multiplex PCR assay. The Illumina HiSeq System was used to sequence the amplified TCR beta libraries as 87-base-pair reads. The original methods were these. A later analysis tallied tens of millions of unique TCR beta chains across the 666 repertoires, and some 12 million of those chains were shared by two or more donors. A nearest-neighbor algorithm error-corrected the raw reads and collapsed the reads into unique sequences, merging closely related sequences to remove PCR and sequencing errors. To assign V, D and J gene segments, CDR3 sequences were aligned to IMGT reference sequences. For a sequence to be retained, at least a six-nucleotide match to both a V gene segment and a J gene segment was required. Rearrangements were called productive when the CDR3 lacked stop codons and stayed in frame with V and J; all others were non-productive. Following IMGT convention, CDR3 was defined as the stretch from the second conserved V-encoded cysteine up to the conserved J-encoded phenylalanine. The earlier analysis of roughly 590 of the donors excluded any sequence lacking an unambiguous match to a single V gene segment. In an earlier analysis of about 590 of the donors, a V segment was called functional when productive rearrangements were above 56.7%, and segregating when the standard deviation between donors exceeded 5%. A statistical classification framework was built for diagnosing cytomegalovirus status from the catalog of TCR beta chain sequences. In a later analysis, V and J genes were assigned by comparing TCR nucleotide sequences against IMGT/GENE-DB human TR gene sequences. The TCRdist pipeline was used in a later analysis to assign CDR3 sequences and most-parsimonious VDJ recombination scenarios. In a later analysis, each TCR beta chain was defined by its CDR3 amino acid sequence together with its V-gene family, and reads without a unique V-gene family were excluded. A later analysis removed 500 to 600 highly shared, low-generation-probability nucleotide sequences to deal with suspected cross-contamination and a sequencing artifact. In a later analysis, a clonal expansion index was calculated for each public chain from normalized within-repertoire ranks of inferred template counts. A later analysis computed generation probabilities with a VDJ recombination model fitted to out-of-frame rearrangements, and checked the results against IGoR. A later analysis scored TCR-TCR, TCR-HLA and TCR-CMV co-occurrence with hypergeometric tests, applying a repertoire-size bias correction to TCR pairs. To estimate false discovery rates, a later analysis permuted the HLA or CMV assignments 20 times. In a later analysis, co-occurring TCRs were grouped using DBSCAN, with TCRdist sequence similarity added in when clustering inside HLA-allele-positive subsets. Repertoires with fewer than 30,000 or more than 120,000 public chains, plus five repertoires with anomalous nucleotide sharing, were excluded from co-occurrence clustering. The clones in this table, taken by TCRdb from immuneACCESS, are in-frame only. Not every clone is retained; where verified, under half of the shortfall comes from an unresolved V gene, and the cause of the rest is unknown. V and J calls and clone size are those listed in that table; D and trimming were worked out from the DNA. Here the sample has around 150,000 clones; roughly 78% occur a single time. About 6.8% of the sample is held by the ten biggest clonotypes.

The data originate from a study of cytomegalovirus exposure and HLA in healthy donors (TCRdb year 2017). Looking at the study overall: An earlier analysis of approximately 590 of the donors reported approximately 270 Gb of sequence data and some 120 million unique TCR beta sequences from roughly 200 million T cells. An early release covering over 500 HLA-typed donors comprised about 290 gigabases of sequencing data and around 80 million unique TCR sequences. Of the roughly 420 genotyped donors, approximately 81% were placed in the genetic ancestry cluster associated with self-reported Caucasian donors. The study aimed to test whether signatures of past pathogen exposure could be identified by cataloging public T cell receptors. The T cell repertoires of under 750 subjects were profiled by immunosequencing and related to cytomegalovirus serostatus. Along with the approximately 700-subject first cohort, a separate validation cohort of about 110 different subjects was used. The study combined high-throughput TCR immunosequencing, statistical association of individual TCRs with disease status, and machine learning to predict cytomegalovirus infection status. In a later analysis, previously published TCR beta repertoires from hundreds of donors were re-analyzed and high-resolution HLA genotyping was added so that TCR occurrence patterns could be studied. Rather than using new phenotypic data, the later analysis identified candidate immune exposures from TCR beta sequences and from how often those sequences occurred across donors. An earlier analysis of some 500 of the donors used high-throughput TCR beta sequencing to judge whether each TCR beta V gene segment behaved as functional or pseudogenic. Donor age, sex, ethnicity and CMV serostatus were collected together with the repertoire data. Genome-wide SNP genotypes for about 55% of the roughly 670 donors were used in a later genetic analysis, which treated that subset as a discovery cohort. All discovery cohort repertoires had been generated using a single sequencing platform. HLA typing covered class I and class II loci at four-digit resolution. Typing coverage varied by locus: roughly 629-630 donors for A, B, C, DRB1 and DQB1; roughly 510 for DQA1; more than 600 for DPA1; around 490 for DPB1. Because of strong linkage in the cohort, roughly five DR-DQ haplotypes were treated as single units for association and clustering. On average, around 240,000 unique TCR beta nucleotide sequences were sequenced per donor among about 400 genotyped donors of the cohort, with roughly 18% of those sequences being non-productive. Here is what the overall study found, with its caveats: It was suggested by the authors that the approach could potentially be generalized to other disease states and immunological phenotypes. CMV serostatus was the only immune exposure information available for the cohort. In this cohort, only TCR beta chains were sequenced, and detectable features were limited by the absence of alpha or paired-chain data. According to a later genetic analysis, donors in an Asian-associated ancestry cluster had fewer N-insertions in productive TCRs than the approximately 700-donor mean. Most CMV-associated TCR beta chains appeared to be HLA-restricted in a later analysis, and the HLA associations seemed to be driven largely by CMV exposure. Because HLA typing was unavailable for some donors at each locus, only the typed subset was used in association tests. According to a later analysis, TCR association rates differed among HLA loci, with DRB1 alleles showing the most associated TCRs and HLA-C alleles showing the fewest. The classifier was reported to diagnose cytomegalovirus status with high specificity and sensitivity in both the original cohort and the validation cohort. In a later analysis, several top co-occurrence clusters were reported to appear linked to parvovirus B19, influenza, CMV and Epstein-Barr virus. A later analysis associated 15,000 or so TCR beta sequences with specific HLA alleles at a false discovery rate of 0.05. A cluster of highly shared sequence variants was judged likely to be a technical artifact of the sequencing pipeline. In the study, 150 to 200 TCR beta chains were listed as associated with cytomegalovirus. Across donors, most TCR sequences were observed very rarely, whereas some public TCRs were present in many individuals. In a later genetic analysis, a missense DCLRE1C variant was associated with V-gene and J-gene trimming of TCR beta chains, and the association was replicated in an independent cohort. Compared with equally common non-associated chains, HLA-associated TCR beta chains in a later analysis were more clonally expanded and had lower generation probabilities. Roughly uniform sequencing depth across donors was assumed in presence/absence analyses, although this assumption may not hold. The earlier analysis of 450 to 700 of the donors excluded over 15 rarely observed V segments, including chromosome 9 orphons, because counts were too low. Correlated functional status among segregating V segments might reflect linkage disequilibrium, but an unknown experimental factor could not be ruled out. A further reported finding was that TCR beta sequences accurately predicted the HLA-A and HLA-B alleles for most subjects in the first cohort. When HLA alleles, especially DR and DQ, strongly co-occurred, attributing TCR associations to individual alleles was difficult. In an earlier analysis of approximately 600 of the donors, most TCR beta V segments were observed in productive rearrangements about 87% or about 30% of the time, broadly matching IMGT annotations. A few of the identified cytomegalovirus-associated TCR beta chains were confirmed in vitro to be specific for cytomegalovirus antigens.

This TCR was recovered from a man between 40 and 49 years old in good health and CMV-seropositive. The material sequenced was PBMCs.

The CDR3 region has the sequence CASSLGTGSNEKLFF. The DNA sequence is as follows: TGCGCCAGCAGCTTAGGGACAGGGAGCAATGAAAAACTGTTTTTT. The chain was built from TRBV5-1 and TRBJ1-4; 9 junctional bases match TRBD1. For CDR1 and CDR2, the germline V gene lists SGHRS and YFSETQ. Germline trimming: 2 bases from V, 5 bases from J; junction bases outside gene matches: 4. The CDR3 sequence holds 15 residues, the cysteine and phenylalanine included. The read is trimmed to its CDR3 DNA, 45 bases read in frame from base 1.